This TCR beta chain derives from a study of T cells after yellow fever vaccination. General study findings and limits: Overlap between CD4 and CD8 compartments was detected for a small share of clonotypes.

In TCRdb, the 5' RACE reads were re-called with MiXCR into one record per CDR3 protein. This table holds under 300,000 distinct CDR3 sequences, 10% to 15% found once. V shed 6 bases and J 6 bases; nucleotides not matched to a gene: 6. CDR3 length: 15 amino acids. Germline V CDR1 and CDR2: SQVTM, ANQGSEA. Notes on this clonotype: Its antigen is not known.

The starting material was CD4+ T cells sorted from PBMCs, obtained 45 days after the yellow fever booster vaccination. The rearrangement uses TRBV29-1 and TRBJ2-2; TRBD2 matches 14 bases. This clonotype was sampled from a man in his thirties or forties who received the YFV17D yellow fever vaccine. The CDR3 here is CSVGTSGSSPGELFF. The CDR3 DNA follows: TGCAGCGTGGGGACTAGCGGGAGTTCCCCCGGGGAGCTGTTTTTT.